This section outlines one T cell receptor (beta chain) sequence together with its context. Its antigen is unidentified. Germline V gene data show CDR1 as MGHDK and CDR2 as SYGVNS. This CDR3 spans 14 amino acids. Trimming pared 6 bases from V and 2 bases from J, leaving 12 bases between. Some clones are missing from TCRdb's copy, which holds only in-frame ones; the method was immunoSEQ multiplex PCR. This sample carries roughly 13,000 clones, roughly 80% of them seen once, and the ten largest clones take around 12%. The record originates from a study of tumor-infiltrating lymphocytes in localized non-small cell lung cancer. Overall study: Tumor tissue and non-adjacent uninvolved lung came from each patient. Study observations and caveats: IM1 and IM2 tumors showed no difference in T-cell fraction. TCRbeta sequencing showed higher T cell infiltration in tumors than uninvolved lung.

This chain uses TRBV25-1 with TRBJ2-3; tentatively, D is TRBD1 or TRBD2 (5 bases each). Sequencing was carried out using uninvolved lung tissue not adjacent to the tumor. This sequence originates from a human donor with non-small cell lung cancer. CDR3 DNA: TGTGCCAGCAGGAGGGGTGGAAACACAGATACGCAGTATTTT. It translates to CASRRGGNTDTQYF.